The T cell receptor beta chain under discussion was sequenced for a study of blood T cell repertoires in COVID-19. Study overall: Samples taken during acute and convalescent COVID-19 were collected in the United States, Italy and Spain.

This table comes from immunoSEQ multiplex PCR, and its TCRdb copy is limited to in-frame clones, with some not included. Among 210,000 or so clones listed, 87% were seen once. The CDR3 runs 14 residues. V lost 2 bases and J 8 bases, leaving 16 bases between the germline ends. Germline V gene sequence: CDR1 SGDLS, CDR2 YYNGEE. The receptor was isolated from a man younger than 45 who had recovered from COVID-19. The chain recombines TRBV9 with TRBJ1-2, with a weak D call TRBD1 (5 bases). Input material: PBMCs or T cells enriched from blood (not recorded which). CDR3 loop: CASSVDQGLLGYTF. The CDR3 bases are TGTGCCAGCAGCGTGGATCAGGGCTTGTTGGGCTACACCTTC.